The sequence of this T cell receptor (beta chain) was determined in a study of T cells after yellow fever vaccination (dated by TCRdb to between 2018 and 2021). Turning to the overall study: The SMART-Seq v4 Ultra Low Input RNA kit was used to prepare libraries from fractions with low cell numbers. Blood was collected at multiple timepoints before and after primary and secondary immunization, and bulk PBMC replicates and cell subsets were isolated. Bulk TCR alpha and beta repertoires were sequenced longitudinally to track T-cell clones before and after primary and booster YFV17D yellow fever vaccination. Two healthy male donors, one aged 18 to 29 and one aged 30 to 40 years, made up the cohort.

V drops 0 bases and J drops 7 bases, leaving 18 bases in between. Including the terminal cysteine and phenylalanine, the CDR3 comprises 17 residues. The sequence is cut down to CDR3 DNA, 51 bases in frame from base 1. As encoded in the germline V gene, CDR1 is LGHNA while CDR2 is YSLEER. The research as a whole found: The study included only two donors, which limits how far the findings can be generalized. After the booster, most of the clones that had expanded following primary vaccination were detected again (96% of CD4 and around 90% of CD8), which suggests that memory was broadly maintained. The secondary T-cell response was found to be weaker but faster than the primary response, with a peak reached on day 5 rather than on day 15. Computational filtering was required because FACS-sorted repertoires could contain abundant contaminating clonotypes from the bulk population. A small fraction of clonotypes showed up in both the CD4 and CD8 compartments, probably as a result of convergent recombination.

The sample's treatment or condition label is to be understood as: live attenuated yellow fever vaccine strain. PBMCs were isolated from peripheral blood using a standard Ficoll-Paque protocol. Epitope-specific CD8 T cells were sorted with a dextramer loaded with the yellow fever NS4B epitope peptide, and anti-CD3 and anti-CD8 staining was applied. TriZol was used to extract RNA from bulk PBMCs, from CD4 and CD8 fractions, and from dextramer-positive and dextramer-negative fractions. This clonotype has ten or more counts. No qualities accompany the bases; no much larger clone lies one base away. TCR cDNA was synthesized by 5'RACE template switching, through which a universal primer site and unique molecular identifiers were introduced. Priming of cDNA synthesis was performed from both the TCR alpha and TCR beta constant segments. Library amplification involved two PCR steps, and the second step added sample barcodes and sequencing adapters. Sequencing of the libraries was done on either Illumina HiSeq 2500 (2x100 bp) or NovaSeq (2x150 bp). As for how the authors treated the data: MIGEC was used to demultiplex reads and collapse the reads into UMI consensus sequences, and MiXCR was used for V(D)J alignment. Vaccine-responding clonotypes were defined with edgeR using replicate PBMC samples, requiring FDR below 0.01 and a log2 fold change above 5 up to day 15. CD4 or CD8 identity was assigned to each bulk clonotype according to whether the clonotype was present at higher abundance in the sequenced CD4 repertoire or the sequenced CD8 repertoire. Clonotypes enriched at least 10-fold in dextramer-positive over dextramer-negative fractions were defined as NS4B-specific, and CD4-biased clonotypes were excluded. TCRdb reprocessed the public reads (quality trimming at Q25 with fastp, clone calling with MiXCR) and kept in-frame beta chains. Rows with one shared CDR3 protein collapse into an entry with the most common genes and DNA. TCRdb, not the original authors, processed these V and J calls. For this sample there are tens of thousands of distinct CDR3 sequences; 13% appear just once. The ten largest clonotypes hold just under 25% of the sample.

The clonotype comes from a man in his late teens or twenties who received the YFV17D yellow fever vaccine. The specimen comprised CD8+ T cells not binding an NS4B(214-222) dextramer, sorted from PBMCs, sampled about 20 days after the first yellow fever vaccination. This specimen's cell subset or site label, per the study, means: NS4B epitope dextramer-negative CD8 T cells. Here the chain combines TRBV4-3 and TRBJ2-2, and perhaps TRBD1 as D gene, on 6 matching bases. Read as DNA, the sequence is TGCGCCAGCAGCCAAGATACACCTCCACCGACAGGCGGGGAGCTGTTTTTT. Translation gives CASSQDTPPPTGGELFF.